The next 28 T cell receptor beta chains were all read from a single sample in a study of shared clonotypes between healthy human individuals. The data were produced by immunoSEQ multiplex PCR, yet TCRdb's version contains in-frame clones alone and is incomplete. Here the sample spans roughly 520,000 clones, around 95% being singletons. The sample taken for sequencing was naive CD4+ T cells sorted from blood. Subset described: CD45RA+ positively selected. All receptors come from a woman under 40 in good health.

V usage is TRBV5-1 and J usage is TRBJ2-2; 12 bases line up with TRBD2. The J segment lost 3 bases and the V segment lost 5 bases, leaving 5 bases of the junction unmatched. Germline assignment: CDR1 SGHRS and CDR2 YFSETQ. The length of the CDR3 is 16 residues. CDR3: CASRLAGGGYTGELFF. The DNA of the CDR3 is TGCGCCAGCAGACTAGCGGGAGGAGGTTACACCGGGGAGCTGTTTTTT.

The V call is TRBV5-1, the J call TRBJ1-1; a weak D match, TRBD1 (6 bases). The CDR3 sequence is 16 residues long. The germline V and J ends were trimmed by 0 bases and 1 base, with 13 bases remaining between them. Per germline, CDR1 SGHRS and CDR2 YFSETQ. In nucleotides, the CDR3 is TGCGCCAGCAGCTTGGGGGCAGGGGAAGGGAACACTGAAGCTTTCTTT. It yields the protein CASSLGAGEGNTEAFF.

The chain joins TRBV5-1 to TRBJ1-5; TRBD1 matches 7 bases. With V trimmed by 4 bases and J by 5 bases, 9 bases remained unmatched. This CDR3 comprises 15 residues. Germline V gene sequence: CDR1 SGHRS, CDR2 YFSETQ. CDR3 region: CASSPGTVDDQPQHF. The CDR3 coding sequence is TGCGCCAGCAGCCCCGGGACAGTGGATGATCAGCCCCAGCATTTT.

The CDR3: CAISESGTGLREQYF. Written as DNA, the CDR3 is TGTGCCATCAGTGAGTCAGGGACAGGGCTTCGCGAGCAGTACTTC. The chain links TRBV10-3 to TRBJ2-7; 9 bases fit TRBD1. With 0 bases clipped from V and 6 bases from J, the junction kept 6 bases outside the gene matches. CDR1 and CDR2 from the germline V gene are ENHRY and SYGVKD. This CDR3 is 15 amino acids long.

The gene calls are TRBV29-1 and TRBJ1-5; unclear D gene. V was shortened by 4 bases and J by 1 base, with 5 bases between the two germline ends. Germline V CDR1 and CDR2: SQVTM, ANQGSEA. CDR3 length equals 12 residues. Here the CDR3 reads CSVGWSNQPQHF. DNA for the CDR3: TGCAGCGTTGGTTGGAGCAATCAGCCCCAGCATTTT.

The chain links TRBV6-5 to TRBJ1-1; no clear D gene. CDR3 size: 13 residues. The ends were cut back, 7 bases at V and 0 bases at J, with 9 bases in the middle. Germline CDR1 MNHEY, CDR2 SVGAGI. In DNA, the CDR3 is TGTGCCAGCACTTCCCCATTGAACACTGAAGCTTTCTTT. Amino acid sequence: CASTSPLNTEAFF.

V usage is TRBV5-1 and J usage is TRBJ1-2; no firm D call. This CDR3 is 15 amino acids long. CDR1 is SGHRS, CDR2 YFSETQ, per germline. Trimming stripped 1 base from V and 2 bases from J, with 12 bases between. The CDR3 is CASSLTSRTNYGYTF. In DNA, the CDR3 is TGCGCCAGCAGCTTGACCAGTCGGACGAACTATGGCTACACCTTC.

The gene calls are TRBV4-2 and TRBJ2-1; D unclear. The V end was cut by 8 bases, the J end by 0 bases, with 11 bases between. The CDR3 totals 14 residues. In germline, CDR1 is LGHNA, CDR2 YNFKEQ. The CDR3 loop reads CASGRASSYNEQFF. CDR3 coding DNA: TGTGCCAGCGGTCGGGCTAGCTCCTACAATGAGCAGTTCTTC.

The rearrangement links TRBV4-2 to TRBJ2-3; 9 bases fit TRBD2. Germline V gene lookup returns CDR1 LGHNA and CDR2 YNFKEQ. The CDR3 consists of 17 residues. After removal of 3 bases from V and 0 bases from J, the junction contained 7 bases not matched to a gene. CDR3 sequence reads: CASSQIKTSGSTDTQYF. CDR3 nucleotides: TGTGCCAGCAGCCAGATAAAGACTAGCGGTAGCACAGATACGCAGTATTTT.

The V and J genes are TRBV28 and TRBJ2-3, with no clear D. Germline V gene lookup returns CDR1 MDHEN and CDR2 SYDVKM. CDR3 length: 15 amino acids. With 3 bases removed from V and 0 bases from J, the gap between germline ends came to 10 bases. For the CDR3, the DNA is TGTGCCAGCAGTTTCCATTCCCCTAGCACAGATACGCAGTATTTT. This encodes CASSFHSPSTDTQYF.

The rearrangement links TRBV11-2 to TRBJ2-3; 8 bases are a match to TRBD2. CDR3 length: 16 residues. With V trimmed by 2 bases and J by 0 bases, 4 bases remained unmatched. In germline, CDR1 is SGHAT, CDR2 FQNNGV. CDR3 loop: CASSLISGGSTDTQYF. The CDR3, as DNA: TGTGCCAGCAGCTTAATCAGCGGGGGTAGCACAGATACGCAGTATTTT.

The chain employs TRBV6-1 and TRBJ2-1; 10 bases align to TRBD2. Germline V gene data show CDR1 as MNHNS and CDR2 as SASEGT. There are 15 residues in the CDR3. With 6 bases clipped from V and 6 bases from J, the junction kept 8 bases outside the gene matches. The CDR3: CASRTLAGVANEQFF. The CDR3 coding sequence is TGTGCCAGCAGAACCCTAGCGGGAGTTGCCAATGAGCAGTTCTTC.

The rearrangement joins TRBV25-1 to TRBJ1-1, with D tentatively TRBD1 (5 bases). The CDR3 consists of 13 residues. V dropped 8 bases and J dropped 5 bases, with 15 bases sitting between them. Germline-derived CDR1 and CDR2 are MGHDK and SYGVNS. The CDR3 DNA reads TGTGCCAGCGGGGACGGCTTGGGGACTGAAGCTTTCTTT. Protein: CASGDGLGTEAFF.

The V call is TRBV27, the J call TRBJ2-7; weak D call: TRBD1 (5 bases). Between the trimmed V and J ends, which lost 5 bases and 3 bases, there was a span of 17 bases. The CDR3 covers 15 residues. CDR1 is MNHEY and CDR2 is SMNVEV in the germline V gene (reference sequence). The CDR3 is CASSPTFGAIYEQYF. The DNA of the CDR3 is TGTGCCAGCAGTCCCACCTTTGGGGCGATCTACGAGCAGTACTTC.

The chain is built from TRBV9 and TRBJ2-7; D may be TRBD1 (5 bases). The germline V and J ends were trimmed by 2 bases and 0 bases, with 12 bases remaining between them. In germline, CDR1 is SGDLS, CDR2 YYNGEE. CDR3 length equals 15 residues. As DNA, the CDR3 is TGTGCCAGCAGCGTGGGGCAGATGAGCTCCTACGAGCAGTACTTC. It encodes CASSVGQMSSYEQYF.

The CDR3 spells CASSVVTAGLTGELFF. The CDR3 DNA reads TGTGCCAGCAGCGTAGTTACGGCGGGACTTACCGGGGAGCTGTTTTTT. V usage is TRBV9 and J usage is TRBJ2-2; the D gene is possibly TRBD2 (6 bases). Deletions cut 0 bases from V and 5 bases from J, with 14 bases between. CDR1 and CDR2 from the germline V gene are SGDLS and YYNGEE. The CDR3 length is 16 residues.

The chain carries TRBV5-1 and TRBJ2-3, with 13 bases aligning to TRBD2. Germline loops: CDR1 SGHRS, CDR2 YFSETQ. The trim removed 4 bases at V and 7 bases at J, leaving 12 bases unmatched. This CDR3 region has 17 residues. CDR3 DNA: TGCGCCAGCAGCGGCACCTCCGGGACTAGCGGGACCAATACGCAGTATTTT. This encodes CASSGTSGTSGTNTQYF. The full variable domain, its missing parts supplied by reference TRBV5-1 and TRBJ2-3, is KAGVTQTPRYLIKTRGQQVTLSCSPISGHRSVSWYQQTPGQGLQFLFEYFSETQRNKGNFPGRFSGRQFSNSRSEMNVSTLELGDSALYLCASSGTSGTSGTNTQYFGPGTRLTVL.

The chain combines TRBV4-2 with TRBJ2-3, with D perhaps TRBD2 (6 bases). The CDR3 consists of 14 residues. V lost 4 bases and J 4 bases, leaving 12 bases between the germline ends. Germline V gene data show CDR1 as LGHNA and CDR2 as YNFKEQ. The CDR3 region is CASSPRTIADTQYF. In DNA form, the CDR3 reads TGTGCCAGCAGCCCTCGGACTATAGCAGATACGCAGTATTTT.

This clone was seen once. This rearrangement joins TRBV29-1 to TRBJ2-3, with 7 bases aligning to TRBD2. Germline trimming cut 5 bases from V and 4 bases from J; bases unmatched to any gene: 18. CDR1 is SQVTM and CDR2 is ANQGSEA in the germline V gene. This CDR3 is 17 amino acids long. The CDR3 spells CSVQATIAGDDADTQYF. For the CDR3, the DNA is TGCAGCGTTCAGGCAACTATTGCGGGAGATGATGCAGATACGCAGTATTTT.

The chain is built from TRBV19 and TRBJ2-1, with 7 bases fitting TRBD2. V lost 6 bases to trimming and J lost 2 bases; unmatched junction nucleotides: 4. Germline assignment: CDR1 LNHDA and CDR2 SQIVND (reference sequence). The CDR3 loop spans 14 amino acids. DNA of the CDR3: TGTGCCAGTAGAAGGGAGGGCCCCTACAATGAGCAGTTCTTC. This translates into CASRREGPYNEQFF.

The chain carries TRBV28 and TRBJ2-1, with D uncertain. Trimming shortened V by 2 bases and J by 10 bases, and 12 bases separated the two germline ends. This CDR3 has 13 amino acids. Per germline, CDR1 MDHEN and CDR2 SYDVKM. CDR3 in DNA: TGTGCCAGCAGTTTAGGTCGCACTGGGGAGCAGTTCTTC. Translation: CASSLGRTGEQFF.

For this clone: Other DNA sequences within the sample encode an identical CDR3. The chain links TRBV5-1 to TRBJ2-1, with D possibly being TRBD1 (6 bases). Germline values: CDR1 SGHRS, CDR2 YFSETQ. This CDR3 spans 14 amino acids. Trimming removed 0 bases from V and 3 bases from J, with 7 bases in between. The CDR3 DNA is TGCGCCAGCAGCTTGGACAGGGTCTACAATGAGCAGTTCTTC. Translating gives CASSLDRVYNEQFF.

The chain carries TRBV28 and TRBJ1-2; possibly TRBD1 for D (5 bases). The CDR3 runs 12 residues. Germline CDR1 reads MDHEN; CDR2 reads SYDVKM. V was trimmed by 5 bases and J by 8 bases, leaving 12 bases between them. Here the CDR3 DNA reads TGTGCCAGCAGTCTTGGAACAGGCGGCTACACCTTC. Amino acid sequence: CASSLGTGGYTF.

V usage is TRBV11-1 and J usage is TRBJ1-4; a weak D match, TRBD1 (6 bases). V was trimmed by 5 bases and J by 3 bases, leaving 13 bases between them. The germline V gene encodes CDR1 SGHAT and CDR2 FQDESV (reference sequence). The CDR3 contains 15 residues. In DNA, the CDR3 is TGTGCCAGCAGCATCACCCGGACAGCTAATGAAAAACTGTTTTTT. Translation: CASSITRTANEKLFF.

V is TRBV6-5 and J is TRBJ2-5; D assignment may be TRBD1 or TRBD2 (6 bases each). The CDR3 length is 15 residues. V shed 0 bases and J shed 5 bases, with 13 bases lying between them. The germline gives CDR1 MNHEY, CDR2 SVGAGI. CDR3 residues: CASSYSRGLGETQYF. Written as DNA, the CDR3 is TGTGCCAGCAGTTACTCCCGGGGGCTAGGGGAGACCCAGTACTTC.

This clone was seen just once. The chain has TRBV6-1 and TRBJ1-2; 7 bases are a match to TRBD1. Trimming at V came to 3 bases and at J to 4 bases, leaving 2 bases not matched to a gene. Germline V gene sequence: CDR1 MNHNS, CDR2 SASEGT. The CDR3 sequence is 13 residues long. As DNA, the CDR3 is TGTGCCAGCAGTGAGGGACAGACCTATGGCTACACCTTC. The encoded protein is CASSEGQTYGYTF.

The V and J genes are TRBV7-8 and TRBJ2-7; TRBD2 matches 7 bases. Per germline, CDR1 SGHVS and CDR2 FQNEAQ. With V trimmed by 7 bases and J by 0 bases, 9 bases remained unmatched. The CDR3 length is 15 residues. The CDR3 here is CASIPRRGSSYEQYF. The CDR3 region has the DNA TGTGCCAGCATCCCAAGGCGGGGGAGCTCCTACGAGCAGTACTTC.

The J gene is TRBJ2-1, the V gene TRBV6-5; 8 bases are a match to TRBD1. The CDR3 runs to 14 residues. Trimming removed 5 bases from V and 4 bases from J; junction bases left unmatched: 4. Per germline, CDR1 MNHEY and CDR2 SVGAGI. The CDR3 region has the DNA TGTGCCAGCAGTAGGGGGACAGGATACAATGAGCAGTTCTTC. Its translation is CASSRGTGYNEQFF.